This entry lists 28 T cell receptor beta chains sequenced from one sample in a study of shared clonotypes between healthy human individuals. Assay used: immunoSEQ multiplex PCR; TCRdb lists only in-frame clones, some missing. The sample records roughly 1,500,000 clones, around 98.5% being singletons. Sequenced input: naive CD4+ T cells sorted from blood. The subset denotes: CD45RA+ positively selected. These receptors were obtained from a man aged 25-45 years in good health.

CDR3 in amino acids: CATGGLAGELEQFF. In DNA, the CDR3 is TGTGCCACTGGCGGGCTAGCGGGAGAACTTGAGCAGTTCTTC. The rearrangement uses TRBV10-3 and TRBJ2-1, with 10 bases matching TRBD2. Germline values: CDR1 ENHRY, CDR2 SYGVKD. The length of the CDR3 is 14 residues. With 10 bases clipped from V and 9 bases from J, the junction kept 12 bases outside the gene matches.

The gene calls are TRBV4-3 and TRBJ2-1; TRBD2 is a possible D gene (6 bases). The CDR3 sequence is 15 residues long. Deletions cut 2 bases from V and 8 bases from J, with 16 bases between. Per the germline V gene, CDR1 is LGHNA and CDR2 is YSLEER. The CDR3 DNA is TGCGCCAGCAGCCAAAACCCGGGAGTAGGCTATGAGCAGTTCTTC. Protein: CASSQNPGVGYEQFF.

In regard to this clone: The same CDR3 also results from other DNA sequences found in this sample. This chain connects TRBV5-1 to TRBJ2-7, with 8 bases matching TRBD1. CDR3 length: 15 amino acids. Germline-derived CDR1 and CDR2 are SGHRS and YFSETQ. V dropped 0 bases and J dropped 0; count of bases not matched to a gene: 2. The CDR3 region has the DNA TGCGCCAGCAGCTTGGGGACAGGGTCCTCCTACGAGCAGTACTTC. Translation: CASSLGTGSSYEQYF.

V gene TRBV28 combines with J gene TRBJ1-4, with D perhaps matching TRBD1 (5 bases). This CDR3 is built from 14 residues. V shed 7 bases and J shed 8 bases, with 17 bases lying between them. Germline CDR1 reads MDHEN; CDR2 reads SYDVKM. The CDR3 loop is CASTVGEVGEKLFF. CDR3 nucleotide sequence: TGTGCCAGCACCGTAGGGGAGGTCGGAGAAAAACTGTTTTTT.

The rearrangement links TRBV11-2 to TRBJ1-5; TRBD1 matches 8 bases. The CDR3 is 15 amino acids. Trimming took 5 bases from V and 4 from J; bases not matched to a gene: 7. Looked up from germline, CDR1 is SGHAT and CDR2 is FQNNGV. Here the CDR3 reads CASSPGQGKNQPQHF. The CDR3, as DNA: TGTGCCAGCAGCCCCGGACAGGGTAAGAATCAGCCCCAGCATTTT. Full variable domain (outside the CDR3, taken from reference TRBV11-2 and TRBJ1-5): EAGVAQSPRYKIIEKRQSVAFWCNPISGHATLYWYQQILGQGPKLLIQFQNNGVVDDSQLPKDRFSAERLKGVDSTLKIQPAKLEDSAVYLCASSPGQGKNQPQHFGDGTRLSIL.

CDR3 nucleotide sequence: TGTGCCAGTAGTTACACCGGGACGGGTTCCTACGAGCAGTACTTC. Translated: CASSYTGTGSYEQYF. V and J are TRBV19 and TRBJ2-7, with D possibly called TRBD1 or TRBD2 (5 bases each). This CDR3 is 15 amino acids long. The V end was cut by 5 bases, the J end by 1 base, with 15 bases between. Germline CDR1 and CDR2: LNHDA and SQIVND (reference sequence).

The CDR3: CASSLAGGEKLFF. The CDR3 DNA reads TGTGCCAGCAGCCTAGCCGGGGGTGAAAAACTGTTTTTT. The chain recombines TRBV4-2 with TRBJ1-4; tentative D call: TRBD1 (5 bases). The germline V and J ends were trimmed by 4 bases and 7 bases, with 10 bases remaining between them. CDR3 length: 13 residues. The V gene's germline CDR1 is LGHNA and CDR2 YNFKEQ.

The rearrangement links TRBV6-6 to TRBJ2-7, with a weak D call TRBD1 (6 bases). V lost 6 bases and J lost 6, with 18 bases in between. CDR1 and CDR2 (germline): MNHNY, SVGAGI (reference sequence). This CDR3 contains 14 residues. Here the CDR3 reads CASSTPGQLLEQYF. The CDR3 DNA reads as TGTGCCAGCAGCACCCCCGGACAGTTGCTCGAGCAGTACTTC.

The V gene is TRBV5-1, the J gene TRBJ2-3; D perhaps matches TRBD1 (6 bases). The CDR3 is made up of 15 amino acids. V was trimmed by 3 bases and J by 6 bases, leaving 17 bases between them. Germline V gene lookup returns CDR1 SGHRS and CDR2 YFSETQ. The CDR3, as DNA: TGCGCCAGCAGCTACCCGGACAGCATGGCGGATACGCAGTATTTT. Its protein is CASSYPDSMADTQYF.

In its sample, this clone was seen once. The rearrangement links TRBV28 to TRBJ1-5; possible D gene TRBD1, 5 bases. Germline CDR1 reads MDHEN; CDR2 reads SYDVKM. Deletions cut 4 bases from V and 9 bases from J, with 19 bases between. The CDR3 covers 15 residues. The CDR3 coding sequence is TGTGCCAGCAGTTCCGCGGCAGGGAATTATCGGCCCCAGCATTTT. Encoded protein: CASSSAAGNYRPQHF. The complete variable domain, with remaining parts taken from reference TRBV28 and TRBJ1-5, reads DVKVTQSSRYLVKRTGEKVFLECVQDMDHENMFWYRQDPGLGLRLIYFSYDVKMKEKGDIPEGYSVSREKKERFSLILESASTNQTSMYLCASSSAAGNYRPQHFGDGTRLSIL.

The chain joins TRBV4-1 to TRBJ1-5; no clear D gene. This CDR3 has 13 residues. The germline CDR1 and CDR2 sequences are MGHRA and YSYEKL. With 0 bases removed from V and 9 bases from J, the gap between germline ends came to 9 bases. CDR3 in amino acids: CASSQEKGTPQHF. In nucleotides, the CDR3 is TGCGCCAGCAGCCAAGAGAAGGGTACGCCCCAGCATTTT.

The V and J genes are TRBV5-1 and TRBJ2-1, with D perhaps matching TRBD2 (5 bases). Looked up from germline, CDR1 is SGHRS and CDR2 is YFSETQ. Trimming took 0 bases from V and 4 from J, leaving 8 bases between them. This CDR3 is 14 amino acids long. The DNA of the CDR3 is TGCGCCAGCAGCTTGGAGGCGGGTTACAATGAGCAGTTCTTC. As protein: CASSLEAGYNEQFF.

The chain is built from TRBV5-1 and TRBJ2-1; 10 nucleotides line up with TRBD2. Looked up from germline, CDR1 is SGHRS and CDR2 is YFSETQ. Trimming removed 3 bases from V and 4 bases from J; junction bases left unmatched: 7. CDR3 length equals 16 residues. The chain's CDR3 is CASSSLAGVAYNEQFF. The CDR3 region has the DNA TGCGCCAGCAGCTCCCTAGCGGGAGTAGCTTACAATGAGCAGTTCTTC.

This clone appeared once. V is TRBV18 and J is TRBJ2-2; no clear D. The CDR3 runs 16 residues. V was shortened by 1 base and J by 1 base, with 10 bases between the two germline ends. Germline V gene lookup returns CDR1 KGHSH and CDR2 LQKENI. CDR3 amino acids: CASSPLLGGNTGELFF. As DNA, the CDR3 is TGTGCCAGCTCACCACTTTTAGGCGGGAACACCGGGGAGCTGTTTTTT.

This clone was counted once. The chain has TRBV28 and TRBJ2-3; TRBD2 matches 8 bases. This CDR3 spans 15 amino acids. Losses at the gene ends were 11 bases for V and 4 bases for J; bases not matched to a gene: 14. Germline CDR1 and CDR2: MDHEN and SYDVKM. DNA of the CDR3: TGTGCCGGCCGCGGGAGGAGTAGAGGAGCAGATACGCAGTATTTT. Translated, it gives CAGRGRSRGADTQYF.

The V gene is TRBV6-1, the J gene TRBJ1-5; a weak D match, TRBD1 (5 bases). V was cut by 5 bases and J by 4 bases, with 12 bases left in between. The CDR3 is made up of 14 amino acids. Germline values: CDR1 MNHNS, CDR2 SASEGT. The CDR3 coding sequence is TGTGCCAGCAGTCGGGACCCCGGTAATCAGCCCCAGCATTTT. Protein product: CASSRDPGNQPQHF.

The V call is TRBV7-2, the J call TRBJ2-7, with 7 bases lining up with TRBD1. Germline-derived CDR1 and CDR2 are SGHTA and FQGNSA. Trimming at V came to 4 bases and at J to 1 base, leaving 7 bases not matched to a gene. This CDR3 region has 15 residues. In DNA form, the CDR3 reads TGTGCCAGCAGCTCCGAGGGGACAGTGTCCTACGAGCAGTACTTC. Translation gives CASSSEGTVSYEQYF.

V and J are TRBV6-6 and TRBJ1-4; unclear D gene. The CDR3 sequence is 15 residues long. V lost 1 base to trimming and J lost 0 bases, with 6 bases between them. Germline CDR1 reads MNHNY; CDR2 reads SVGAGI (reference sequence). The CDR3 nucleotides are TGTGCCAGCAGTTACTTCACTGCAACTAATGAAAAACTGTTTTTT. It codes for CASSYFTATNEKLFF.

The CDR3 DNA sequence: TGTGCCAGCAGCTCACACCCTCGCGAGCAGTACTTC. Encoded protein: CASSSHPREQYF. This chain links TRBV7-6 with TRBJ2-7; D call uncertain. Trimming stripped 4 bases from V and 6 bases from J, with 10 bases between. Germline V CDR1 and CDR2: SGHVS, FNYEAQ. The CDR3 has 12 residues.

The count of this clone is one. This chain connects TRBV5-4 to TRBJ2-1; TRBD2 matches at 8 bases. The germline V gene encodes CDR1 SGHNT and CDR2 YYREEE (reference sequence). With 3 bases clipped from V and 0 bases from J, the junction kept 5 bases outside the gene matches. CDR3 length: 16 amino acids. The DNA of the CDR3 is TGTGCCAGCAGCTCGGAGACTAGCGCCTCCTACAATGAGCAGTTCTTC. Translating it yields CASSSETSASYNEQFF.

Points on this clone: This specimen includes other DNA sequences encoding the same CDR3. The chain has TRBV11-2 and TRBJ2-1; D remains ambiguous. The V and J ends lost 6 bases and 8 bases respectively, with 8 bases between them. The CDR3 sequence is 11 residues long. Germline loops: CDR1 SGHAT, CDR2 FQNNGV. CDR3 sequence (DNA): TGTGCCAGCAGTCGGTTGGATGAGCAGTTCTTC. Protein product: CASSRLDEQFF. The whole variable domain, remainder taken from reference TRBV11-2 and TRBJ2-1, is EAGVAQSPRYKIIEKRQSVAFWCNPISGHATLYWYQQILGQGPKLLIQFQNNGVVDDSQLPKDRFSAERLKGVDSTLKIQPAKLEDSAVYLCASSRLDEQFFGPGTRLTVL.

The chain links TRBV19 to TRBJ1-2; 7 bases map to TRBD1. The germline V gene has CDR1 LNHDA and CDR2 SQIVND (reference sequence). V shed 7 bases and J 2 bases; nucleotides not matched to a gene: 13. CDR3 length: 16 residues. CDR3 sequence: CASTPITVGQNYGYTF. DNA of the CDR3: TGTGCCAGTACCCCCATCACCGTGGGACAGAACTATGGCTACACCTTC.

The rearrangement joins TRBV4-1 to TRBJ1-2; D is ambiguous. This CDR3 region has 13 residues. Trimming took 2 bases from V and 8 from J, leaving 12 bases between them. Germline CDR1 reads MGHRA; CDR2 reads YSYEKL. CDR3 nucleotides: TGCGCCAGCAGCCAATTGGGTATGGGGGGCTACACCTTC. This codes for CASSQLGMGGYTF.

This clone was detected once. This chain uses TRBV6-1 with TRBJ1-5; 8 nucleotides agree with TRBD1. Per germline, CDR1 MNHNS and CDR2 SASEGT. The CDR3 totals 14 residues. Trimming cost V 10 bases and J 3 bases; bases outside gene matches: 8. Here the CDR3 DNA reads TGTGCCACCGGGAAGACAGGGGTCAATCAGCCCCAGCATTTT. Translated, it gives CATGKTGVNQPQHF.

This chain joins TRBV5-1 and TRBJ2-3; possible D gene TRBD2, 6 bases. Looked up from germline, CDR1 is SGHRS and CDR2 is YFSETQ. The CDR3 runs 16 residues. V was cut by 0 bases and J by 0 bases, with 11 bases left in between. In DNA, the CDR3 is TGCGCCAGCAGCTTGGGGGACTTCTCTAGCACAGATACGCAGTATTTT. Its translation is CASSLGDFSSTDTQYF.

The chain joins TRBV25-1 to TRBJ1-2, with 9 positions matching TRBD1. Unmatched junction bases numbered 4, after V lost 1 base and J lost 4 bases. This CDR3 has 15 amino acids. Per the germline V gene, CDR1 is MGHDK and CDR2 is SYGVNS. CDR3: CASSESGGQGYGYTF. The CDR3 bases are TGTGCCAGCAGTGAATCGGGGGGACAGGGCTATGGCTACACCTTC.

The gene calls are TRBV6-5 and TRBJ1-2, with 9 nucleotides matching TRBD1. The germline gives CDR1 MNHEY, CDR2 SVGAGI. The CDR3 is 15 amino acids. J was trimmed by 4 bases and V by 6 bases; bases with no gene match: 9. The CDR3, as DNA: TGTGCCAGCAGCAGGGACAGGGCGGGTTCCTATGGCTACACCTTC. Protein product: CASSRDRAGSYGYTF.

The CDR3 loop is CASSLTENTGELFF. The DNA of the CDR3 is TGTGCCAGCAGTTTAACGGAGAACACCGGGGAGCTGTTTTTT. The J gene is TRBJ2-2, the V gene TRBV28; D unclear. CDR3 length: 14 amino acids. Germline V lookup: CDR1 MDHEN, CDR2 SYDVKM. Trimming took 2 bases from V and 1 from J, leaving 5 bases between them.